This is a list of T cell receptor beta chains from one sample in a study of cytomegalovirus exposure and HLA in healthy donors. Some clones are missing from TCRdb's copy, which holds only in-frame ones; the method was immunoSEQ multiplex PCR. The table has 80,000 to 90,000 clones, under 85% seen once. The sample consisted of PBMCs. The receptor set was obtained from a man aged 30 to 45 in good health and CMV-seronegative. Each CDR3 is given with its conserved first and last residue. The order of the fields is CDR3 DNA, CDR3 protein, V gene, clone size, D gene, J gene. D genes are given only for firm matches. A clone size is listed for some rows: how often the clone was seen (once, few, many), or a class if it is expanded.

CDR3nt: TGTGCCACCAGCAGATCCCGGGACAGGGGAAGCAATCAGCCCCAGCATTTT; CDR3aa: CATSRSRDRGSNQPQHF; v_gene: TRBV15; abundance: .; d_gene: TRBD1; j_gene: TRBJ1-5
CDR3nt: TGTGCCAGTACCCAGGGGGCCACTGAAGCTTTCTTT; CDR3aa: CASTQGATEAFF; v_gene: TRBV19; abundance: .; d_gene: TRBD1; j_gene: TRBJ1-1
CDR3nt: TGTGCCAGCAGGCAACAGGGGTACTATGGCTACACCTTC; CDR3aa: CASRQQGYYGYTF; v_gene: TRBV6-5; abundance: few; d_gene: TRBD1; j_gene: TRBJ1-2
CDR3nt: TGTGCCACCACGAGAAGTATGAACACTGAAGCTTTCTTT; CDR3aa: CATTRSMNTEAFF; v_gene: TRBV6-5; abundance: .; d_gene: .; j_gene: TRBJ1-1
CDR3nt: TGCGCCAGCAGCCCGAATTCATCACCGGGTCAGCCCCAGCATTTT; CDR3aa: CASSPNSSPGQPQHF; v_gene: TRBV4-3; abundance: .; d_gene: .; j_gene: TRBJ1-5
CDR3nt: TGTGCCAGCAGTCCCGCACGGACTAGCTCCGGGGAGCTGTTTTTT; CDR3aa: CASSPARTSSGELFF; v_gene: TRBV28; abundance: .; d_gene: TRBD2; j_gene: TRBJ2-2
CDR3nt: TGTGCCAGCTCACCATCAGGACAGGCGGACTATGGCTACACCTTC; CDR3aa: CASSPSGQADYGYTF; v_gene: TRBV18; abundance: .; d_gene: TRBD1; j_gene: TRBJ1-2
CDR3nt: TGTGCCAGCAGCTCAGTCGGACAGAAAGAGACCCAGTACTTC; CDR3aa: CASSSVGQKETQYF; v_gene: TRBV5-6; abundance: .; d_gene: .; j_gene: TRBJ2-5
CDR3nt: TGTGCCAGCAGCGTAGAACAGGGTGGAACTGAAGCTTTCTTT; CDR3aa: CASSVEQGGTEAFF; v_gene: TRBV9; abundance: .; d_gene: .; j_gene: TRBJ1-1
CDR3nt: TGTGCCAGCAGTGAGCTGAGGGAGGGCGGCAATTCACCCCTCCACTTT; CDR3aa: CASSELREGGNSPLHF; v_gene: TRBV6-1; abundance: .; d_gene: .; j_gene: TRBJ1-6
CDR3nt: TGTGCCAGCAGCCAAGAATCTTGGCACAGGACGTCCCGGACGCAGTATTTT; CDR3aa: CASSQESWHRTSRTQYF; v_gene: TRBV14; abundance: .; d_gene: .; j_gene: TRBJ2-3
CDR3nt: TGTGCCAGCAGTTCCCCCACCCGGGTCACTGAAGCTTTCTTT; CDR3aa: CASSSPTRVTEAFF; v_gene: TRBV6-5; abundance: once; d_gene: .; j_gene: TRBJ1-1
CDR3nt: TGTGCCTGGCGATCCGGGACAGGGGTTGAAAAACTGTTTTTT; CDR3aa: CAWRSGTGVEKLFF; v_gene: TRBV30; abundance: .; d_gene: TRBD1; j_gene: TRBJ1-4
CDR3nt: TGCAGCGCTGTTGTGGGAGGTGGCTACACCTTC; CDR3aa: CSAVVGGGYTF; v_gene: TRBV29-1; abundance: few; d_gene: .; j_gene: TRBJ1-2
CDR3nt: TGTGCCAGCAAGACCAATGTGAGGGGCTACACCTTC; CDR3aa: CASKTNVRGYTF; v_gene: TRBV6-1; abundance: .; d_gene: .; j_gene: TRBJ1-2
CDR3nt: TGTGCCAGCAGTTTCTTCCTAGGAGGGAACGAGCAGTACTTC; CDR3aa: CASSFFLGGNEQYF; v_gene: TRBV28; abundance: .; d_gene: .; j_gene: TRBJ2-7
CDR3nt: TGTGCCAGCTCACGGGGTAGGACAGCGCCTTCTGGGGCCAACGTCCTGACTTTC; CDR3aa: CASSRGRTAPSGANVLTF; v_gene: TRBV18; abundance: .; d_gene: .; j_gene: TRBJ2-6
CDR3nt: TGTGCCAGCAGGCCCGGGACTATGGGCGAGCAGTACTTC; CDR3aa: CASRPGTMGEQYF; v_gene: TRBV7-2; abundance: .; d_gene: TRBD2; j_gene: TRBJ2-7
CDR3nt: TGTGCCACCAGCGAATTATTCTCTTGGACTAGCGTCTACAATGAGCAGTTCTTC; CDR3aa: CATSELFSWTSVYNEQFF; v_gene: TRBV15; abundance: .; d_gene: TRBD2; j_gene: TRBJ2-1
CDR3nt: TGTGCCAGCAGCTTAGTCCCGGGAGGGAACACTGAAGCTTTCTTT; CDR3aa: CASSLVPGGNTEAFF; v_gene: TRBV7-2; abundance: .; d_gene: .; j_gene: TRBJ1-1
CDR3nt: TGTGCCAGTAGTATAGAGGACAGGGTAGGCTATGGCTACACCTTC; CDR3aa: CASSIEDRVGYGYTF; v_gene: TRBV19; abundance: few; d_gene: TRBD1; j_gene: TRBJ1-2
CDR3nt: TGTGCCAGCAGCGCCCGAGGGACAGGGGTCCATGAGCAGTTCTTC; CDR3aa: CASSARGTGVHEQFF; v_gene: TRBV9; abundance: .; d_gene: TRBD1; j_gene: TRBJ2-1
CDR3nt: TGTGCCAGCAGCGTAGCAAGGGGGGGAACCGGGGAGCTGTTTTTT; CDR3aa: CASSVARGGTGELFF; v_gene: TRBV9; abundance: .; d_gene: .; j_gene: TRBJ2-2
CDR3nt: TGTGCCAGCAGCATTGGGACAGGCTCCTACAATGAGCAGTTCTTC; CDR3aa: CASSIGTGSYNEQFF; v_gene: TRBV5-4; abundance: .; d_gene: TRBD1; j_gene: TRBJ2-1
CDR3nt: TGTGCCAGCAGCTTAGTTTTTTCTACCTATAATTCACCCCTCCACTTT; CDR3aa: CASSLVFSTYNSPLHF; v_gene: TRBV7-8; abundance: .; d_gene: .; j_gene: TRBJ1-6
CDR3nt: TGCAGCGTCCAACCAGGGTCTGAGCAGTACTTC; CDR3aa: CSVQPGSEQYF; v_gene: TRBV29-1; abundance: once; d_gene: .; j_gene: TRBJ2-5
CDR3nt: TGTGCCAGCAGCGCTGGACAGGGCTACGAGCAGTACTTC; CDR3aa: CASSAGQGYEQYF; v_gene: TRBV5-4; abundance: .; d_gene: TRBD1; j_gene: TRBJ2-7
CDR3nt: TGCGCCAGCAGCTTGGTGTCTAGCGGAAGCACAGATACGCAGTATTTT; CDR3aa: CASSLVSSGSTDTQYF; v_gene: TRBV5-1; abundance: once; d_gene: TRBD2; j_gene: TRBJ2-3
CDR3nt: TGTGCCATCAGTGAGTCGTTGCAGGGGGCTGTCACAGATACGCAGTATTTT; CDR3aa: CAISESLQGAVTDTQYF; v_gene: TRBV10-3; abundance: .; d_gene: TRBD1; j_gene: TRBJ2-3
CDR3nt: TGTGCCAGCAGCTTATGGGCGCCGTCGGAAAAACTGTTTTTT; CDR3aa: CASSLWAPSEKLFF; v_gene: TRBV11-2; abundance: .; d_gene: .; j_gene: TRBJ1-4
CDR3nt: TGTGCCAGCAGCCCCCAATACGAGCAGTACTTC; CDR3aa: CASSPQYEQYF; v_gene: TRBV7-9; abundance: .; d_gene: .; j_gene: TRBJ2-7
CDR3nt: TGTGCCAGCAGCTTAGAAGGCAGGGGGCTTAGCAATCAGCCCCAGCATTTT; CDR3aa: CASSLEGRGLSNQPQHF; v_gene: TRBV7-2; abundance: .; d_gene: TRBD1; j_gene: TRBJ1-5
CDR3nt: TGCGCCAGCAGCTTGGCCAGGACAGGGGACGAGCAGTACTTC; CDR3aa: CASSLARTGDEQYF; v_gene: TRBV5-1; abundance: .; d_gene: TRBD1; j_gene: TRBJ2-7
CDR3nt: TGTGCCAGCAGCTCGGACAGTAACACTGAAGCTTTCTTT; CDR3aa: CASSSDSNTEAFF; v_gene: TRBV5-4; abundance: few; d_gene: .; j_gene: TRBJ1-1
CDR3nt: TGTGCCAGAAGCTCAGGACTAGCGGGGGGTTACCTCCTCACAGATACGCAGTATTTT; CDR3aa: CARSSGLAGGYLLTDTQYF; v_gene: TRBV5-3; abundance: .; d_gene: TRBD2; j_gene: TRBJ2-3
CDR3nt: TGTGCCAGCAGTCCGGGACTGAGGAACACCATATATTTT; CDR3aa: CASSPGLRNTIYF; v_gene: TRBV28; abundance: few; d_gene: .; j_gene: TRBJ1-3
CDR3nt: TGTGCCAGCATTGGGACAGGGGTATCACCCCTCCACTTT; CDR3aa: CASIGTGVSPLHF; v_gene: TRBV2; abundance: .; d_gene: TRBD1; j_gene: TRBJ1-6
CDR3nt: TGTGCCTGGAGTACCAGGGGGCGGGGTCAGCCCCAGCATTTT; CDR3aa: CAWSTRGRGQPQHF; v_gene: TRBV30; abundance: .; d_gene: TRBD1; j_gene: TRBJ1-5
CDR3nt: TGTGCCAGCAGTTTATGGGGACTAGCGGGGGGTCTCAGCACAGATACGCAGTATTTT; CDR3aa: CASSLWGLAGGLSTDTQYF; v_gene: TRBV27; abundance: once; d_gene: TRBD2; j_gene: TRBJ2-3
CDR3nt: TGTTCCAGCAGCCCGCACAGTGAAAAACTGTTTTTT; CDR3aa: CSSSPHSEKLFF; v_gene: TRBV7-9; abundance: .; d_gene: .; j_gene: TRBJ1-4
CDR3nt: TGTGCCAGCTCAAACCGACAGGAGGCCAACACTGAAGCTTTCTTT; CDR3aa: CASSNRQEANTEAFF; v_gene: TRBV18; abundance: .; d_gene: .; j_gene: TRBJ1-1
CDR3nt: TGTGCCAGTAGTTCCCGGTCCGATGAAAAGCTGTTTTTT; CDR3aa: CASSSRSDEKLFF; v_gene: TRBV19; abundance: .; d_gene: .; j_gene: TRBJ1-4
CDR3nt: TGCAGCGTTGGGAGGGTTGAAAACACTGAAGCTTTCTTT; CDR3aa: CSVGRVENTEAFF; v_gene: TRBV29-1; abundance: .; d_gene: .; j_gene: TRBJ1-1
CDR3nt: TGTGCCAGCTCCGAGAACTACGAGCAGTACTTC; CDR3aa: CASSENYEQYF; v_gene: TRBV18; abundance: .; d_gene: .; j_gene: TRBJ2-7
CDR3nt: TGTGCCAGCAGCCCAGGCGGGGGCATCTCCTACAATGAGCAGTTCTTC; CDR3aa: CASSPGGGISYNEQFF; v_gene: TRBV11-3; abundance: .; d_gene: .; j_gene: TRBJ2-1
CDR3nt: TGTGCCAGCAGTCGGACCTCGGGATCTTATGGCTACACCTTC; CDR3aa: CASSRTSGSYGYTF; v_gene: TRBV6-5; abundance: .; d_gene: .; j_gene: TRBJ1-2
CDR3nt: TGTGCCAGCAGTGAAGTTACTAGGAAAGTCTCCTACGAGCAGTACTTC; CDR3aa: CASSEVTRKVSYEQYF; v_gene: TRBV6-1; abundance: .; d_gene: .; j_gene: TRBJ2-7
CDR3nt: TGTGCCAGCAGCAGAAGACAGAAAGCCAAAAACATTCAGTACTTC; CDR3aa: CASSRRQKAKNIQYF; v_gene: TRBV5-8; abundance: few; d_gene: .; j_gene: TRBJ2-4